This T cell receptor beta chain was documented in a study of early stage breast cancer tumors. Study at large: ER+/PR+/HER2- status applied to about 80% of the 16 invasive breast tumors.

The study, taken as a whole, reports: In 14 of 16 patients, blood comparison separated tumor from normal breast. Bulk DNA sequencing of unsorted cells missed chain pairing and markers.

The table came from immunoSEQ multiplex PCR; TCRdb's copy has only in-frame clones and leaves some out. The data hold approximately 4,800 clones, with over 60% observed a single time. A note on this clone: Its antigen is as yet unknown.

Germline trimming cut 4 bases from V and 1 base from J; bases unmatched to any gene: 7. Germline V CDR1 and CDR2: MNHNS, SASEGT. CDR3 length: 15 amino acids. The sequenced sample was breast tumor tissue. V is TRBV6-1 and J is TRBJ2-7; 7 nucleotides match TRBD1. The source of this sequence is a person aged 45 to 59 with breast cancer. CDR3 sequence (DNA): TGTGCCAGCAGTGCCCGACAGGGTCCGTCCTACGAGCAGTACTTC. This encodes CASSARQGPSYEQYF.